The present T cell receptor (beta chain) was sequenced within a study of T-cell memory formation after mild COVID-19. TCRdb called the 5' RACE reads again in MiXCR, with one record for every CDR3 protein. This repertoire shows hundreds of thousands of distinct CDR3 sequences, 15% to 20% found once; its top ten account for 20% to 25%. The CDR3 covers 13 residues. V was cut by 6 bases and J by 6 bases, with 12 bases left in between. Germline V gives CDR1 SGHRS, CDR2 YFSETQ. The sequenced material came from PBMCs or a T cell subset sorted from them (not recorded which). The source is a man aged 18 to 29 who had mild COVID-19 (a few samples of this study predate the infection). Cell type and time point are not known. The rearrangement uses TRBV5-1 and TRBJ2-2, with TRBD1 as a possible D gene (7 bases). CDR3 loop: CASKPGGSGELFF. CDR3 sequence (DNA): TGCGCCAGCAAGCCAGGGGGGTCCGGGGAGCTGTTTTTT.